These 30 T cell receptor beta chains came from one sample sequenced in a study of cytomegalovirus exposure and HLA in healthy donors. The PCR had 60 Vbeta and 13 Jbeta primers. Clones were sequenced by immunoSEQ multiplex PCR, and TCRdb holds only the in-frame ones, with some missing. The sample gives some 100,000 clones, approximately 80% of which show up once; 3.5% to 4.5% is in the top ten. The sample comprised PBMCs. All receptors come from a female donor in good health and CMV-seropositive.

This clone has a handful of counts. This chain links TRBV7-2 with TRBJ2-1, with D possibly being TRBD1 (5 bases). This CDR3 is 15 amino acids long. Per germline, CDR1 SGHTA and CDR2 FQGNSA. Between the trimmed V and J ends, which lost 2 bases and 0 bases, there was a span of 8 bases. The CDR3: CASSLRGFSYNEQFF. CDR3 sequence (DNA): TGTGCCAGCAGCTTAAGGGGATTCTCCTACAATGAGCAGTTCTTC.

Remarks on this clone: One end of the junction is discordant with germline, which a read error may explain. The chain carries TRBV7-9 and TRBJ1-1; D remains unclear. The CDR3 is 12 amino acids. Per the germline V gene, CDR1 is SEHNR and CDR2 is FQNEAQ (reference sequence). CDR3 bases: TGTTCCAGCAGCTCCCAATTTCATGAAGCTTTCTTT. This codes for CSSSSQFHEAFF.

This clone has a handful of counts. The genes are TRBV19 and TRBJ1-5; D uncertain. In germline, CDR1 is LNHDA, CDR2 SQIVND (reference sequence). The CDR3 runs 14 residues. Trimming shortened V by 6 bases and J by 2 bases, and 11 bases separated the two germline ends. The CDR3 region has the DNA TGTGCCAGTAGACTCGTAGCGGGCAATCAGCCCCAGCATTTT. This codes for CASRLVAGNQPQHF.

The V gene is TRBV7-2, the J gene TRBJ2-5; D is uncertain. CDR3 length: 13 residues. Germline CDR1 reads SGHTA; CDR2 reads FQGNSA. Trimming took off 5 bases at V and 4 bases at J, with 11 bases between the two ends. CDR3 loop: CASSPGPAETQYF. DNA of the CDR3: TGTGCCAGCAGCCCAGGTCCAGCAGAGACCCAGTACTTC.

The chain recombines TRBV19 with TRBJ2-5; TRBD2 matches 12 bases. The germline CDR1 and CDR2 sequences are LNHDA and SQIVND (reference sequence). The CDR3 is 16 amino acids. V shed 3 bases and J 2 bases; nucleotides not matched to a gene: 4. The CDR3 coding sequence is TGTGCCAGTAGTATCCTCGGACTAGCGGGGCAAGAGACCCAGTACTTC. Its translation: CASSILGLAGQETQYF.

The chain is built from TRBV9 and TRBJ2-5; the D gene is possibly TRBD1 (7 bases). The V end was cut by 8 bases, the J end by 2 bases, with 13 bases between. Germline assignment: CDR1 SGDLS and CDR2 YYNGEE. The CDR3 runs to 13 residues. The CDR3 spells CASRRGPQETQYF. CDR3 nucleotide sequence: TGTGCCAGTAGGAGGGGGCCACAAGAGACCCAGTACTTC.

This clone was observed once. This chain links TRBV5-1 with TRBJ2-5, with TRBD2 matching 11 bases. The trim removed 3 bases at V and 2 bases at J, leaving 6 bases unmatched. CDR1 is SGHRS and CDR2 is YFSETQ in the germline V gene. CDR3 length: 16 amino acids. CDR3: CASSSHSGRGQETQYF. The CDR3 DNA follows: TGCGCCAGCAGCTCACATAGCGGGAGGGGGCAAGAGACCCAGTACTTC.

This chain connects TRBV7-9 to TRBJ1-2; D not certain. Trimming stripped 1 base from V and 4 bases from J, with 13 bases between. This CDR3 spans 15 amino acids. Germline CDR1 is SEHNR and CDR2 is FQNEAQ (reference sequence). The DNA of the CDR3 is TGTGCCAGCAGCTTAGACGTAGGACGGGGCTATGGCTACACCTTC. Protein: CASSLDVGRGYGYTF.

This chain links TRBV6-1 with TRBJ2-3, with D hard to call. The germline gives CDR1 MNHNS, CDR2 SASEGT. This CDR3 comprises 14 residues. The V and J ends lost 10 bases and 1 base respectively, with 15 bases between them. The CDR3 DNA reads as TGTGCCACCGATATAGGAGCCGGCACAGATACGCAGTATTTT. Translation gives CATDIGAGTDTQYF.

V usage is TRBV9 and J usage is TRBJ2-1; D possibly corresponds to TRBD2 (7 bases). The germline CDR1 and CDR2 sequences are SGDLS and YYNGEE. Trimming left V 3 bases short and J 7 bases short, with 20 bases between. There are 16 residues in the CDR3. CDR3 nucleotides: TGTGCCAGCAGCGCCCTTGAAGGGGGGGGGAGGAATGAGCAGTTCTTC. Protein sequence: CASSALEGGGRNEQFF.

This clone has more than one count but fewer than ten. The chain has TRBV30 and TRBJ2-6; unclear D gene. Between the trimmed V and J ends, which lost 4 bases and 1 base, there was a span of 11 bases. CDR3 length: 15 residues. The germline gives CDR1 GTSNPN, CDR2 SVGIG (reference sequence). CDR3 DNA: TGTGCCTGGAACGTACACCAATCTGGGGCCAACGTCCTGACTTTC. Its translation is CAWNVHQSGANVLTF.

The J gene is TRBJ2-1, the V gene TRBV6-4; maybe TRBD2 (5 bases). Germline V gene lookup returns CDR1 MRHNA and CDR2 SNTAGT. Trimming cost V 2 bases and J 7 bases, with 18 bases left between them. This CDR3 is built from 16 residues. This CDR3 is CASSDPVTRNPNEQFF. Here the CDR3 DNA reads TGTGCCAGCAGTGACCCGGTTACTAGAAACCCTAATGAGCAGTTCTTC.

The chain has TRBV19 and TRBJ2-7; TRBD1 agrees at 7 bases. The V segment lost 7 bases and the J segment 2 bases; nucleotides outside the gene matches: 8. The CDR3 runs to 14 residues. The germline V gene encodes CDR1 LNHDA and CDR2 SQIVND (reference sequence). In DNA, the CDR3 is TGTGCCAGTAATCCGGGACAGCGGACCTACGAGCAGTACTTC. Translated, it gives CASNPGQRTYEQYF.

This clone appeared once. The chain employs TRBV19 and TRBJ1-1; no reliable D call. This CDR3 region has 13 residues. CDR1 and CDR2 (germline): LNHDA, SQIVND (reference sequence). The V gene lost 2 bases and the J gene lost 1 base, with 5 bases spanning the gap. The CDR3 reads CASSIYRNTEAFF. DNA for the CDR3: TGTGCCAGTAGTATATACAGGAACACTGAAGCTTTCTTT.

This clone was detected once. The J gene is TRBJ1-1, the V gene TRBV5-5, with TRBD1 matching over 9 bases. The germline gives CDR1 SGHKS, CDR2 YYEKEE (reference sequence). Trimming cost V 0 bases and J 5 bases; bases outside gene matches: 14. The CDR3 spans 18 residues. The CDR3 sequence is CASSLAPGQGLGGTEAFF. The CDR3 nucleotides read TGTGCCAGCAGCTTGGCTCCGGGACAGGGCTTGGGAGGAACTGAAGCTTTCTTT. The entire variable domain, with the rest obtained from reference TRBV5-5 and TRBJ1-1, is as follows: DAGVTQSPTHLIKTRGQQVTLRCSPISGHKSVSWYQQVLGQGPQFIFQYYEKEERGRGNFPDRFSARQFPNYSSELNVNALLLGDSALYLCASSLAPGQGLGGTEAFFGQGTRLTVV.

The chain joins TRBV2 to TRBJ2-1; no firm D call. Per germline, CDR1 SNHLY and CDR2 FYNNEI. The V gene lost 6 bases and the J gene lost 10 bases, with 13 bases spanning the gap. The CDR3 runs to 12 residues. Written as DNA, the CDR3 is TGTGCCAGCAGGGTAGTGAGCGACGAGCAGTTCTTC. It translates to CASRVVSDEQFF.

This chain joins TRBV21-1 and TRBJ2-2; the table's D call, TRBD2, was not checked against the DNA. TRBV21-1 is a recognized pseudogene. The length of the CDR3 is 12 residues. CDR3 bases: TGTGCCAGCAGGGTCCCGAGGCGGGAGCTGTTTTTT. Amino acid sequence: CASRVPRRELFF.

The rearrangement uses TRBV29-1 and TRBJ2-1, with a tentative D call TRBD2 (7 bases). The CDR3 runs to 17 residues. Germline values: CDR1 SQVTM, CDR2 ANQGSEA. V lost 4 bases to trimming and J lost 6 bases, with 25 bases between them. The CDR3: CSVARTWGGAGGNEQFF. CDR3 DNA: TGCAGCGTTGCGCGAACCTGGGGGGGGGCCGGCGGCAATGAGCAGTTCTTC.

The V and J genes are TRBV10-2 and TRBJ2-7; 9 bases are shared with TRBD2. Germline loops: CDR1 WSHSY, CDR2 SAAADI. V lost 2 bases and J lost 6; bases outside the gene matches: 8. The CDR3 totals 15 residues. The CDR3 reads CASSEDGGRAREQYF. In DNA, the CDR3 is TGCGCCAGCAGTGAGGACGGCGGGAGGGCCCGCGAGCAGTACTTC.

The chain recombines TRBV6-1 with TRBJ2-7, with TRBD2 matching 12 bases. V was clipped by 6 bases and J by 9 bases; unmatched bases: 12. CDR3 length equals 15 residues. From germline, CDR1 is MNHNS and CDR2 SASEGT. Here the CDR3 DNA reads TGTGCCAGCAGCCCCACTAGCGGGAGGTCCGGGGGGCAGTACTTC. This translates into CASSPTSGRSGGQYF.

This CDR3 reads CASSNRSSYNSPLHF. The CDR3 nucleotides are TGTGCCAGCTCAAACAGGAGCTCCTATAATTCACCCCTCCACTTT. V and J are TRBV18 and TRBJ1-6, with D possibly being TRBD1 (5 bases). Germline assignment: CDR1 KGHSH and CDR2 LQKENI. The CDR3 spans 15 residues. Deletions cut 5 bases from V and 0 bases from J, with 8 bases between.

The chain joins TRBV7-6 to TRBJ2-1; TRBD1 matches 8 bases. The germline V gene has CDR1 SGHVS and CDR2 FNYEAQ. The CDR3 has 12 residues. V shed 7 bases and J 10 bases; nucleotides not matched to a gene: 6. CDR3 residues: CASTNPGGEQFF. The CDR3, as DNA: TGTGCCAGCACGAATCCAGGGGGCGAGCAGTTCTTC.

This sequence joins TRBV2 and TRBJ1-3, with D possibly being TRBD1 (5 bases). The CDR3 length is 17 residues. V lost 2 bases and J 0 bases, leaving 14 bases between the germline ends. Germline V lookup: CDR1 SNHLY, CDR2 FYNNEI. CDR3 amino acids: CASSETQGLYSGNTIYF. CDR3 coding DNA: TGTGCCAGCAGTGAAACCCAGGGCCTCTACTCTGGAAACACCATATATTTT.

This chain uses TRBV4-3 with TRBJ1-4; D unclear. The CDR3 is 15 residues long. Germline CDR1 and CDR2: LGHNA and YSLEER. The V and J ends lost 1 base and 7 bases respectively, with 13 bases between them. The CDR3 protein is CASSQVSGAFEKLFF. The CDR3 DNA follows: TGCGCCAGCAGCCAAGTGTCAGGTGCCTTTGAAAAACTGTTTTTT.

The V and J genes are TRBV7-2 and TRBJ1-1; the D gene is possibly TRBD1 (5 bases). Germline lookup yields CDR1 SGHTA and CDR2 FQGNSA. V lost 5 bases and J lost 1, with 8 bases in between. CDR3 length equals 13 residues. CDR3 coding DNA: TGTGCCAGCAGCACTACAGGGAACACTGAAGCTTTCTTT. This sequence encodes CASSTTGNTEAFF.

The chain joins TRBV19 to TRBJ1-5; maybe TRBD1 (6 bases). The germline V gene encodes CDR1 LNHDA and CDR2 SQIVND (reference sequence). There are 16 residues in the CDR3. V lost 4 bases, J lost 0 bases, and 13 bases lay in between. The CDR3 DNA reads as TGTGCCAGTAGTAGTGGACAGCCTTATAGCAATCAGCCCCAGCATTTT. Amino acid sequence: CASSSGQPYSNQPQHF.

This clone was observed a few times. In DNA form, the CDR3 reads TGTGCCAGCTCACCCCCACAGGCACTCTATGGCTACACCTTC. Translating it yields CASSPPQALYGYTF. V usage is TRBV18 and J usage is TRBJ1-2, with D tentatively TRBD1 (5 bases). There are 14 residues in the CDR3. Trimming took off 3 bases at V and 4 bases at J, with 12 bases between the two ends. Germline V gives CDR1 KGHSH, CDR2 LQKENI.

This clone was seen only once. The CDR3 bases are TGTGCCAGCAGTGAAGGACCAGCGGACGATGAGCAGTTCTTC. Translated, it gives CASSEGPADDEQFF. The chain employs TRBV6-1 and TRBJ2-1; D may be TRBD2 (5 bases). Trimming cost V 1 base and J 8 bases, with 12 bases left between them. CDR1 and CDR2 (germline): MNHNS, SASEGT. The CDR3 is 14 residues long.

This clone was picked up one time. The rearrangement uses TRBV5-6 and TRBJ1-5, with TRBD1 as a possible D gene (6 bases). Trimming took 4 bases from V and 9 from J, leaving 17 bases between them. The CDR3 consists of 14 residues. Germline-derived CDR1 and CDR2 are SGHDT and YYEEEE. CDR3 nucleotides: TGTGCCAGCAGCCCGTCTCAGGGGCTAGGGCCCCAGCATTTT. Encoded protein: CASSPSQGLGPQHF.

The chain is built from TRBV5-8 and TRBJ2-5; TRBD2 matches 13 bases. The junction had 1 base not matched to a gene; V was cut back by 0 bases and J by 2 bases. The CDR3 covers 16 residues. Germline CDR1 and CDR2: SGHTS and YDEGEE. CDR3 amino acids: CASSLGLAGGQETQYF. The CDR3 DNA sequence: TGTGCCAGCAGCTTGGGACTAGCGGGGGGACAAGAGACCCAGTACTTC.